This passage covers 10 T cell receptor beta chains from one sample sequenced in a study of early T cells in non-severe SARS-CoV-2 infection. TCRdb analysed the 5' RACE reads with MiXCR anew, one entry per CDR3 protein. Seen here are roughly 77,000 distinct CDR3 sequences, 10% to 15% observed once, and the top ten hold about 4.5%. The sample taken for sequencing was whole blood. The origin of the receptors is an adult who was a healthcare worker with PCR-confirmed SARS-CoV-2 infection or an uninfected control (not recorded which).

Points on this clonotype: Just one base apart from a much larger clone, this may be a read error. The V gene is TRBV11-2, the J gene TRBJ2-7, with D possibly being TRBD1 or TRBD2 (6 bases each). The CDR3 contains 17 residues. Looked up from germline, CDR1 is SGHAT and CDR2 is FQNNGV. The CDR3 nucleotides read TGTACCAGCAGCCCAAGGGACAAGCTCGGGGGAGCCTACGAGCAGTACTTC. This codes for CTSSPRDKLGGAYEQYF. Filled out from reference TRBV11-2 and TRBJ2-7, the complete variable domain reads EAGVAQSPRYKIIEKRQSVAFWCNPISGHATLYWYQQILGQGPKLLIQFQNNGVVDDSQLPKDRFSAERLKGVDSTLKIQPAKLEDSAVYLCTSSPRDKLGGAYEQYFGPGTRLTVT.

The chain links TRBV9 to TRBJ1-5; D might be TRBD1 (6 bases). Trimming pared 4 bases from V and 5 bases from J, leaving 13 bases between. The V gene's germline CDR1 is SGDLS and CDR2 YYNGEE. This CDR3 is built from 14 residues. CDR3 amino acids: CASSPGAVDQPQHF. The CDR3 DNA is TGTGCCAGCAGCCCAGGGGCCGTGGATCAGCCCCAGCATTTT.

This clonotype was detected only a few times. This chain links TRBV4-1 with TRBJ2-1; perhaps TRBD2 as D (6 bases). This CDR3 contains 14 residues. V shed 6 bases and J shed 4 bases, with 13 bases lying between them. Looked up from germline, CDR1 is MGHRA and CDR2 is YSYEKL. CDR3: CASSPGDSYNEQFF. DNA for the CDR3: TGCGCCAGCAGTCCCGGGGACTCATACAATGAGCAGTTCTTC.

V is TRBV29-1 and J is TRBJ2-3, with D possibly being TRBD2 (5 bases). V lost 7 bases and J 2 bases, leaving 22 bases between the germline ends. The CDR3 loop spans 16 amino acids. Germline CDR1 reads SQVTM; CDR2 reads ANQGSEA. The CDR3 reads CSAVGPGSAATDTQYF. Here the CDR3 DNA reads TGCAGCGCCGTAGGTCCCGGATCAGCGGCCACAGATACGCAGTATTTT.

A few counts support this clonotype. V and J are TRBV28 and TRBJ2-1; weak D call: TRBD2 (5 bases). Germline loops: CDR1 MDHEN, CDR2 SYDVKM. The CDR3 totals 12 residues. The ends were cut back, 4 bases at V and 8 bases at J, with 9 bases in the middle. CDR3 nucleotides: TGTGCCAGCAGTTCGAGCGGAGATGAGCAGTTCTTC. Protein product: CASSSSGDEQFF.

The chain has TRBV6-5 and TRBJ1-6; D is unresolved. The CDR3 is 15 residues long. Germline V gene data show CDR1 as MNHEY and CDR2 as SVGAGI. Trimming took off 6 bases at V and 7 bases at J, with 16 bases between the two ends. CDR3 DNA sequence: TGTGCCAGCAGCTCCTATGACCGCCTGAATTCACCCCTCCACTTT. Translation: CASSSYDRLNSPLHF.

The CDR3 loop reads CASSIGQGYAGELFF. CDR3 coding DNA: TGTGCCAGTAGTATAGGACAGGGGTATGCCGGGGAGCTGTTTTTT. V usage is TRBV19 and J usage is TRBJ2-2; 8 nucleotides agree with TRBD1. The V and J ends lost 1 base and 6 bases, in that order; junction bases with no gene match: 4. The germline V gene has CDR1 LNHDA and CDR2 SQIVND (reference sequence). The CDR3 spans 15 residues.

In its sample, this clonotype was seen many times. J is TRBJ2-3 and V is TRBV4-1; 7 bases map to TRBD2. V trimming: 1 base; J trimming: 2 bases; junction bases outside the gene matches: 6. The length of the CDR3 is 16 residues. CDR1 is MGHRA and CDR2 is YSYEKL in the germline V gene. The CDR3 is CASSQVGAGITDTQYF. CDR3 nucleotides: TGCGCCAGCAGCCAAGTCGGAGCGGGGATCACAGATACGCAGTATTTT.

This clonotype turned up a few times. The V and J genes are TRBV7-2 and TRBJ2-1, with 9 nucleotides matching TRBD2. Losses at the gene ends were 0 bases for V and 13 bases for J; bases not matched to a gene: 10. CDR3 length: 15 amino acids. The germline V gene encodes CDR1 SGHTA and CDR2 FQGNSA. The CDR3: CASSLASAGGPNQFF. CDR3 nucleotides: TGTGCCAGCAGCTTAGCGTCAGCGGGGGGCCCCAATCAGTTCTTC.

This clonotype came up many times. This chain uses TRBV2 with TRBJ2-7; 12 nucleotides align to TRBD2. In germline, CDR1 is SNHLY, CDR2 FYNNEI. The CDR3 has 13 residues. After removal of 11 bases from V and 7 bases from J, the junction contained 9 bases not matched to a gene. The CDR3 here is CAGLAGGRKEQYF. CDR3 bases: TGTGCCGGCCTAGCGGGAGGGCGTAAAGAGCAGTACTTC.